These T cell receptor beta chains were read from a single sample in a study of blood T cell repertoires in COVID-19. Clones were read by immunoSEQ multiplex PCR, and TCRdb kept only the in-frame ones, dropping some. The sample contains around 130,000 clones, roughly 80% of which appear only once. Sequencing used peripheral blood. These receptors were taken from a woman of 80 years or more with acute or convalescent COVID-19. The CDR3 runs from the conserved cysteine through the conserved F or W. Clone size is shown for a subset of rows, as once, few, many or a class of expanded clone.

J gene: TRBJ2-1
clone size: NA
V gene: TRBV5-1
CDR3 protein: CASSKRGGLVGHNEQFF

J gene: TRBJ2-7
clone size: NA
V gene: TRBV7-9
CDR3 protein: CASSLWGQNEQYF

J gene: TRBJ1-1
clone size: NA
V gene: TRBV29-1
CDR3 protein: CSVPGGQGMNTEAFF

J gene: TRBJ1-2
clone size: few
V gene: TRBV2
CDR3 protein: CASTPGQGVLYGYTF

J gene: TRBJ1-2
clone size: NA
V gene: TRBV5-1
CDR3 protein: CASSSQGQGYTF

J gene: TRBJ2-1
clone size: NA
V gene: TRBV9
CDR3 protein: CASSIDPGILQFF

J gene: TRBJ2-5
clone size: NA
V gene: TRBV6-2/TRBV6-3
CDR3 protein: CASSYSVAYQETQYF

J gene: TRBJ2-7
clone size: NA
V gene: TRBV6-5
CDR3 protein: CASSYSPTGSYEQYF

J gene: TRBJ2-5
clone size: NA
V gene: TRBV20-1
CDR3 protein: CSATEISGSSGETQYF

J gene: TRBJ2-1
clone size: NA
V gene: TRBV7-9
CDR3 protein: CASSLLAGGLDEQFF

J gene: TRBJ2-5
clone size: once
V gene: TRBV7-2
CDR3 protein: CASSRSGGFRETQYF

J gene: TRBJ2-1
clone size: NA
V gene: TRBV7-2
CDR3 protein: CERDSYNEQFF

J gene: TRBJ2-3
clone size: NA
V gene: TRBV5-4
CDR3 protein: CASSLATSGVGLDTQYF

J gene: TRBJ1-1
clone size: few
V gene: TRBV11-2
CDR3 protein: CASNFRGREGEAFF

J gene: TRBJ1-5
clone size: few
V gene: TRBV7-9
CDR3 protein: CASSRDSFPNQPQHF